A selection of T cell receptor beta chains follows, all from one sample in a study of CD8 T cells in Susac syndrome. MiXCR, applied by TCRdb to the immunoSEQ multiplex PCR reads, yields one record per CDR3 protein. The sample yields some 130,000 distinct CDR3 sequences, roughly 95% seen once. The sample comprised CD4+ T cells from PBMCs. The receptors shown here come from a human donor in good health. Both conserved end residues are part of each CDR3. D genes are given only for firm matches. Clone size is shown for a subset of rows, as once, few, many or a class of expanded clone.

J gene | D gene | V gene | clone size | CDR3 protein | CDR3 DNA
TRBJ2-5 | NA | TRBV5-1 | NA | CASSLGPVGETQYF | TGCGCCAGCAGCCTGGGACCTGTAGGCGAGACCCAGTACTTC
TRBJ2-7 | NA | TRBV19 | NA | CASSMGGIPGYEQYF | TGTGCCAGTAGTATGGGCGGAATACCGGGATACGAGCAGTACTTC
TRBJ2-7 | NA | TRBV3-1 | NA | CASSQRDGTYEQYF | TGTGCCAGCAGCCAAAGGGACGGTACCTACGAGCAGTACTTC
TRBJ1-1 | TRBD1 | TRBV6-5 | NA | CASSGQGTAREAFF | TGTGCCAGCAGTGGACAGGGGACGGCGCGGGAAGCTTTCTTT
TRBJ1-5 | NA | TRBV9 | NA | CASSVGSSRNQPQHF | TGTGCCAGCAGCGTAGGTAGCAGCCGCAATCAGCCCCAGCATTTT
TRBJ2-7 | NA | TRBV5-1 | NA | CASSGLTGSYEQYF | TGCGCCAGCAGCGGACTGACAGGTTCCTACGAGCAGTACTTC
TRBJ2-7 | NA | TRBV2 | NA | CASSPGTPRDEQYF | TGTGCCAGCAGTCCCGGGACCCCGCGCGACGAGCAGTACTTC
TRBJ1-5 | NA | TRBV4-2 | NA | CASSQDGTGKKPQHF | TGTGCCAGCAGCCAAGACGGGACGGGCAAGAAGCCCCAGCATTTT
TRBJ2-4 | NA | TRBV5-1 | once | CASSLGGDKNIQYF | TGCGCCAGCAGCTTAGGGGGGGACAAAAACATTCAGTACTTC
TRBJ1-5 | NA | TRBV6-6 | NA | CASSYKGNQPQHF | TGTGCCAGCAGTTACAAGGGCAATCAGCCCCAGCATTTT
TRBJ2-2 | TRBD2 | TRBV11-2 | NA | CASSLLISRGTNTGELFF | TGTGCCAGCAGCTTACTTATATCGCGGGGGACCAACACCGGGGAGCTGTTTTTT
TRBJ2-6 | NA | TRBV9 | NA | CASSGAGNSGANVLTF | TGTGCCAGCAGCGGAGCAGGGAACTCTGGGGCCAACGTCCTGACTTTC
TRBJ2-2 | NA | TRBV5-1 | NA | CASSLGAVNTGELFF | TGCGCCAGCAGCTTGGGTGCTGTGAACACCGGGGAGCTGTTTTTT
TRBJ1-2 | NA | TRBV7-2 | NA | CASSWTVGDYGYTF | TGTGCCAGCAGCTGGACAGTGGGGGACTATGGCTACACCTTC
TRBJ2-1 | TRBD2 | TRBV3-1 | NA | CASSRLAGGGHEQFF | TGTGCCAGCAGCCGACTAGCGGGAGGGGGCCATGAGCAGTTCTTC
TRBJ2-1 | TRBD2 | TRBV28 | NA | CASNLAGSSYNEQFF | TGTGCCAGCAATCTAGCGGGGTCCTCCTACAATGAGCAGTTCTTC
TRBJ2-1 | NA | TRBV11-2 | NA | CASSLSDGYNEQFF | TGTGCCAGCAGCTTAAGCGATGGATACAATGAGCAGTTCTTC
TRBJ2-7 | TRBD2 | TRBV5-1 | NA | CASSFTSGSYEQYF | TGCGCCAGCAGCTTTACTAGCGGATCCTACGAGCAGTACTTC
TRBJ2-7 | NA | TRBV6-5 | NA | CASSTGTPSYEQYF | TGTGCCAGCAGTACCGGGACACCCTCCTACGAGCAGTACTTC
TRBJ2-2 | NA | TRBV12-3/TRBV12-4 | NA | CASSLAATGELFF | TGTGCCAGCAGTTTGGCGGCCACCGGGGAGCTGTTTTTT
TRBJ2-6 | NA | TRBV9 | NA | CASSVVDSGANVLTF | TGTGCCAGCAGCGTAGTGGACTCCGGGGCCAACGTCCTGACTTTC
TRBJ2-7 | TRBD2 | TRBV6-1 | NA | CASTSRRLAEISYEQYF | TGTGCCAGCACCTCCCGGCGACTAGCGGAGATCTCCTACGAGCAGTACTTC
TRBJ2-2 | NA | TRBV24-1 | NA | CATSDRAMGPGELFF | TGTGCCACCAGTGATCGCGCAATGGGGCCCGGGGAGCTGTTTTTT
TRBJ2-2 | NA | TRBV2 | NA | CARGETRGAGELFF | TGTGCCCGAGGGGAGACGCGCGGGGCCGGGGAGCTGTTTTTT
TRBJ2-3 | NA | TRBV5-1 | NA | CASRITDTQYF | TGCGCCAGCAGGATAACAGATACGCAGTATTTT
TRBJ2-1 | TRBD2 | TRBV15 | NA | CATSSSGRLNEQFF | TGTGCCACCAGCTCTAGCGGGAGGCTTAATGAGCAGTTCTTC
TRBJ2-1 | NA | TRBV6-5 | NA | CASNHGAVRAEQFF | TGTGCCAGCAACCACGGAGCTGTTAGGGCTGAGCAGTTCTTC
TRBJ2-5 | TRBD2 | TRBV7-9 | NA | CASSSAREGRGETQYF | TGTGCCAGCAGCTCGGCGCGGGAGGGCCGAGGGGAGACCCAGTACTTC
TRBJ1-1 | NA | TRBV5-1 | NA | CASSRRTNTEAFF | TGCGCCAGCAGCAGGAGAACGAACACTGAAGCTTTCTTT
TRBJ2-3 | NA | TRBV7-9 | NA | CASSSPGASTDTQYF | TGTGCCAGCAGCTCCCCCGGCGCTAGCACAGATACGCAGTATTTT
TRBJ2-2 | NA | TRBV9 | NA | CASSAIGGNTGELFF | TGTGCCAGCAGCGCCATCGGGGGGAACACCGGGGAGCTGTTTTTT